This entry lists 12 T cell receptor beta chains sequenced from one sample in a study of monozygotic twins with cystic fibrosis. Clones were read by immunoSEQ multiplex PCR, and TCRdb kept only the in-frame ones, dropping some. This table holds more than 11,000 clones, more than 80% found once. The sample consisted of blood. The receptors were gathered from a boy under 18 with cystic fibrosis.

The chain employs TRBV28 and TRBJ1-2, with 8 bases that match TRBD1. Germline-derived CDR1 and CDR2 are MDHEN and SYDVKM. The V and J ends lost 4 bases and 4 bases, in that order; junction bases with no gene match: 8. CDR3 length: 15 amino acids. The DNA of the CDR3 is TGTGCCAGCAGTTCCAATGGACAGGGAGTCTATGGCTACACCTTC. This translates into CASSSNGQGVYGYTF.

This sequence joins TRBV28 and TRBJ2-3, with D tentatively TRBD2 (5 bases). CDR1 is MDHEN and CDR2 is SYDVKM in the germline V gene. The CDR3 runs 16 residues. Trimming left V 0 bases short and J 0 bases short, with 10 bases between. The CDR3 reads CASSLWPGSSTDTQYF. Written as DNA, the CDR3 is TGTGCCAGCAGTTTATGGCCGGGGTCTAGCACAGATACGCAGTATTTT. The whole variable domain, filled in from reference TRBV28 and TRBJ2-3, reads DVKVTQSSRYLVKRTGEKVFLECVQDMDHENMFWYRQDPGLGLRLIYFSYDVKMKEKGDIPEGYSVSREKKERFSLILESASTNQTSMYLCASSLWPGSSTDTQYFGPGTRLTVL.

The chain joins TRBV2 to TRBJ2-5, with TRBD2 matching over 8 bases. The CDR3 spans 13 residues. Germline CDR1 SNHLY, CDR2 FYNNEI. The V segment lost 6 bases and the J segment 13 bases; nucleotides outside the gene matches: 13. The CDR3 spells CASRPAGEWRAYF. The CDR3 nucleotides are TGTGCCAGCAGGCCAGCGGGAGAATGGAGGGCGTACTTC.

J is TRBJ2-3 and V is TRBV7-6, with TRBD2 identical over 11 bases. This CDR3 spans 15 amino acids. Germline-derived CDR1 and CDR2 are SGHVS and FNYEAQ. With V trimmed by 3 bases and J by 2 bases, 1 base remained unmatched. Here the CDR3 DNA reads TGTGCCAGCAGCTTGACTAGCGGGACCACAGATACGCAGTATTTT. Translating gives CASSLTSGTTDTQYF.

This clone was counted once. The chain recombines TRBV7-2 with TRBJ2-7, with TRBD2 matching 12 bases. Germline CDR1 reads SGHTA; CDR2 reads FQGNSA. There are 15 residues in the CDR3. V shed 5 bases and J 1 base; nucleotides not matched to a gene: 3. CDR3 in amino acids: CASSRGLAGSYEQYF. The CDR3 DNA sequence: TGTGCCAGCAGCCGGGGACTAGCGGGTTCCTACGAGCAGTACTTC.

This clone was picked up one time. The chain employs TRBV10-3 and TRBJ2-3; 9 nucleotides match TRBD2. CDR1 and CDR2 (germline): ENHRY, SYGVKD. The ends lost 5 bases at V and 2 bases at J; junction bases unmatched: 8. This CDR3 has 16 residues. The CDR3 sequence: CAISTSGGGATDTQYF. CDR3 nucleotides: TGTGCCATCAGTACCTCTGGCGGGGGGGCCACAGATACGCAGTATTTT.

The chain carries TRBV4-1 and TRBJ1-1; D may be TRBD1 (6 bases). Trimming removed 4 bases at V and 6 bases at J, with 18 bases between. The CDR3 extends over 15 amino acids. CDR1 MGHRA and CDR2 YSYEKL come from the germline V gene. The CDR3: CASSRAETGSSEAFF. CDR3 sequence (DNA): TGCGCCAGCAGCCGAGCGGAAACAGGGTCTTCTGAAGCTTTCTTT.

Only one count was recorded for this clone. The chain links TRBV10-3 to TRBJ2-3, with a tentative D call TRBD2 (7 bases). The CDR3 extends over 14 amino acids. CDR1 ENHRY and CDR2 SYGVKD come from the germline V gene. With 8 bases removed from V and 2 bases from J, the gap between germline ends came to 14 bases. CDR3 nucleotide sequence: TGTGCCATCGGGCGGGGGCTTGACACAGATACGCAGTATTTT. This codes for CAIGRGLDTDTQYF.

The CDR3 bases are TGCGCCAGCACCCCGGTGCCCGGGTGGGGGAACGAGCAGTACTTC. This sequence encodes CASTPVPGWGNEQYF. V gene TRBV5-1 combines with J gene TRBJ2-7; tentatively, D is TRBD1 or TRBD2 (5 bases each). The germline V gene has CDR1 SGHRS and CDR2 YFSETQ. The V and J ends lost 6 bases and 5 bases respectively, with 21 bases between them. The CDR3 extends over 15 amino acids.

This clone was found once. V is TRBV18 and J is TRBJ1-3; 7 positions match TRBD1. J gave up 0 bases and V 6 bases, and 5 bases lay outside the gene matches. CDR1 KGHSH and CDR2 LQKENI come from the germline V gene. The CDR3 has 15 residues. The CDR3 DNA is TGTGCCAGCTCGCGACAGGGAGACTCTGGAAACACCATATATTTT. Protein: CASSRQGDSGNTIYF.

The genes are TRBV5-8 and TRBJ2-1, with D maybe TRBD2 (7 bases). In germline, CDR1 is SGHTS, CDR2 YDEGEE. Trimming cost V 3 bases and J 1 base, with 14 bases left between them. The CDR3 consists of 16 residues. CDR3 bases: TGTGCCAGCAGCTGGGATGCGGGGGCTTCCTACAATGAGCAGTTCTTC. Its translation: CASSWDAGASYNEQFF.

This chain links TRBV7-6 with TRBJ2-7; 9 nucleotides line up with TRBD1. This CDR3 region has 16 residues. With V trimmed by 1 base and J by 2 bases, 6 bases remained unmatched. From germline, CDR1 is SGHVS and CDR2 FNYEAQ. CDR3 amino acids: CASSLGGGTGTYEQYF. The DNA for the CDR3 is TGTGCCAGCAGCTTAGGGGGTGGGACAGGGACCTACGAGCAGTACTTC.